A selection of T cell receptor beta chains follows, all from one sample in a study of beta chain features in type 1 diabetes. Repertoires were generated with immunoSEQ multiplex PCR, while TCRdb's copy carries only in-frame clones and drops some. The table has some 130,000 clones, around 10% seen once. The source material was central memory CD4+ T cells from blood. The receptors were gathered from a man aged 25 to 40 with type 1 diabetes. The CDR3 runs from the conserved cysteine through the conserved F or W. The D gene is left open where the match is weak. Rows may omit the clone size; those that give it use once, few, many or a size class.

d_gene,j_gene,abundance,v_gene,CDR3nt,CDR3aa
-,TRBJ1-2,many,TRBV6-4,TGTGCGGGAGTCGCTAACTATGGCTACACCTTC,CAGVANYGYTF
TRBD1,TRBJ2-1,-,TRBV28,TGTGCCAGCAAGGTAGTTGATGCGGGACAGGGTGCAGACAATGAGCAGTTCTTC,CASKVVDAGQGADNEQFF
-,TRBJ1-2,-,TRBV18,TGTGCCAGCTCACCACCGAAGACAGTGAGAGGCTACACCTTC,CASSPPKTVRGYTF
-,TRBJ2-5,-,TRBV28,TGTGCCAGCAGTTTCTCCGGTCCCATCCAAGAGACCCAGTACTTC,CASSFSGPIQETQYF
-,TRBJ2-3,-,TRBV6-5,TGTGCCAGCAGTTCCCCCGCAGATACGCAGTATTTT,CASSSPADTQYF
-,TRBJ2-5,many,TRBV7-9,TGTGCCAGCAGCTTAGAAATATTTCACTTC,CASSLEIFHF
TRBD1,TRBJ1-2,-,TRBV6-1,TGTGCCAGCGGATCGACAGGGGCGACGTATGGCTACACCTTC,CASGSTGATYGYTF
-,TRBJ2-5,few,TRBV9,TGTGCCAGCAGCGTAGGCCGAAACGGGGGGCGGGGAGAGACCCAGTACTTC,CASSVGRNGGRGETQYF
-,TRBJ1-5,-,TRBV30,TGTGCCTGGAGCCCTTATAGCAATCAGCCCCAGCATTTT,CAWSPYSNQPQHF
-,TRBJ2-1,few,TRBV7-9,TGTGCCAGCAGCTTAGCTTTAGGAGATGGCAATGAGCAGTTCTTC,CASSLALGDGNEQFF
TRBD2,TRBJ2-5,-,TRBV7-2,TGTGCCAGCAGCTTCCCTTCAGGACTAGCGTCTGGGGAGACCCAGTACTTC,CASSFPSGLASGETQYF
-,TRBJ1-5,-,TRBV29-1,TGCAGCGTTGGCTCCGGGTATGATCAGCCCCAGCATTTT,CSVGSGYDQPQHF
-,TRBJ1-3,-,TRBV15,TGTGCCACCAGCAGAGTTAACGGTTTGGGAAACACCATATATTTT,CATSRVNGLGNTIYF
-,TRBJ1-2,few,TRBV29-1,TGCAGCGTTGGGCAGGACTATGGCTACACCTTC,CSVGQDYGYTF
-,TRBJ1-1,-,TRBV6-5,TGTGCCAGCAGCCGGGAGGGGGGGAATGAAGCTTTCTTT,CASSREGGNEAFF
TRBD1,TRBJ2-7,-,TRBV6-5,TGTGCCAGCAGTAGGACAGGGGGGTCCTACGAGCAGTACTTC,CASSRTGGSYEQYF
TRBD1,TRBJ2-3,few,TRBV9,TGTGCCAGCAACCCGACAGGGAGCACAGATACGCAGTATTTT,CASNPTGSTDTQYF
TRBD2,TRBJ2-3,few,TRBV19,TGTGCCAGTAGGACTAGCGGCACAGATACGCAGTATTTT,CASRTSGTDTQYF
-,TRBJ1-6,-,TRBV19,TGTGCCAGTAACACGGGACACCCTAATTCACCCCTCCACTTT,CASNTGHPNSPLHF
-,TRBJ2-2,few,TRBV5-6,TGTGCCAGCAGCTATGGACAAAACACCGGGGAGCTGTTTTTT,CASSYGQNTGELFF
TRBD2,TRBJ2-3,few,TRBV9,TGTGCCAGCAGCGTAGGGGGACTAGCGAGCACAGATACGCAGTATTTT,CASSVGGLASTDTQYF
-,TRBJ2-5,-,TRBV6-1,TGTGCCAGCAGTCCTAGGGGCGGAGAGACCCAGTACTTC,CASSPRGGETQYF